The 5 T cell receptor beta chains below all came from one sample that was sequenced in a study of blood T cells in healthy people across ages. Sample-barcoded 5' priming and a J-beta primer mix drove a second PCR of about 7 to 11 cycles. MiXCR, applied by TCRdb to the 5' RACE reads, yields one record per CDR3 protein. The top ten clones hold around 3% of a sample with more than 650,000 distinct CDR3 sequences, 20% to 30% of them seen once. These data were also filed under a second study, of T cells of mothers and their children.

Sequenced input: blood. These receptors were taken from a boy younger than 18 in good health.

The J gene is TRBJ1-2, the V gene TRBV2; D is possibly TRBD1 (5 bases). The ends were cut back, 7 bases at V and 1 base at J, with 10 bases in the middle. The germline V gene encodes CDR1 SNHLY and CDR2 FYNNEI. The CDR3 contains 13 residues. The CDR3 reads CASNRQSNYGYTF. CDR3 nucleotides: TGTGCCAGCAATCGACAGAGTAACTATGGCTACACCTTC.

V is TRBV30 and J is TRBJ2-5, with D maybe TRBD2 (5 bases). The CDR3 runs to 12 residues. Trimming pared 0 bases from V and 4 bases from J, leaving 6 bases between. Germline-derived CDR1 and CDR2 are GTSNPN and SVGIG (reference sequence). CDR3 protein: CAWSVSGETQYF. CDR3 DNA sequence: TGTGCCTGGAGTGTAAGCGGAGAGACCCAGTACTTC.

This clonotype has only a few counts. The chain is built from TRBV12-3 or TRBV12-4 and TRBJ2-6; no definite D call. V dropped 5 bases and J dropped 0 bases, with 5 bases sitting between them. This CDR3 has 14 amino acids. The CDR3 region is CASSKYSGANVLTF. CDR3 bases: TGTGCCAGCAGTAAATACTCTGGGGCCAACGTCCTGACTTTC.

This chain links TRBV10-3 with TRBJ2-3, with 10 bases identical to TRBD1. Germline values: CDR1 ENHRY, CDR2 SYGVKD. V shed 7 bases, J shed 3 bases, and the junction held 13 bases outside the gene matches. There are 17 residues in the CDR3. The CDR3 DNA reads as TGTGCCATCACTGCGGACAGGGGGTTTCTAACTACAGATACGCAGTATTTT. Translating gives CAITADRGFLTTDTQYF.

The chain combines TRBV20-1 with TRBJ2-4; D not certain. This CDR3 has 11 residues. The V and J ends lost 6 bases and 8 bases respectively, with 11 bases between them. Germline V lookup: CDR1 DFQATT, CDR2 SNEGSKA (reference sequence). DNA for the CDR3: TGCAGTGCCACCAGGTCTGACATTCAGTACTTC. Translated, it gives CSATRSDIQYF.